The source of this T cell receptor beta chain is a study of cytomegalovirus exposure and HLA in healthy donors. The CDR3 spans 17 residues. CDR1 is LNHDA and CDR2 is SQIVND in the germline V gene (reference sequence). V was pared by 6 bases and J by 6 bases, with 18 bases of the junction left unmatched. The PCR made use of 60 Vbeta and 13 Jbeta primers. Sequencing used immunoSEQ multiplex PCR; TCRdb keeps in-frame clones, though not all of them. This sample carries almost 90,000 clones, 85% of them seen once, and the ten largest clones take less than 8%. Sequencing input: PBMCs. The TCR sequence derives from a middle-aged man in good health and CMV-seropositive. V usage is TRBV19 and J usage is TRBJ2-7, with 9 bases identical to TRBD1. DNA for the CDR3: TGTGCCAGTAGCCCGGACAGGGGACCCAACGGGGGCCCCGAGCAGTACTTC. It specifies CASSPDRGPNGGPEQYF.